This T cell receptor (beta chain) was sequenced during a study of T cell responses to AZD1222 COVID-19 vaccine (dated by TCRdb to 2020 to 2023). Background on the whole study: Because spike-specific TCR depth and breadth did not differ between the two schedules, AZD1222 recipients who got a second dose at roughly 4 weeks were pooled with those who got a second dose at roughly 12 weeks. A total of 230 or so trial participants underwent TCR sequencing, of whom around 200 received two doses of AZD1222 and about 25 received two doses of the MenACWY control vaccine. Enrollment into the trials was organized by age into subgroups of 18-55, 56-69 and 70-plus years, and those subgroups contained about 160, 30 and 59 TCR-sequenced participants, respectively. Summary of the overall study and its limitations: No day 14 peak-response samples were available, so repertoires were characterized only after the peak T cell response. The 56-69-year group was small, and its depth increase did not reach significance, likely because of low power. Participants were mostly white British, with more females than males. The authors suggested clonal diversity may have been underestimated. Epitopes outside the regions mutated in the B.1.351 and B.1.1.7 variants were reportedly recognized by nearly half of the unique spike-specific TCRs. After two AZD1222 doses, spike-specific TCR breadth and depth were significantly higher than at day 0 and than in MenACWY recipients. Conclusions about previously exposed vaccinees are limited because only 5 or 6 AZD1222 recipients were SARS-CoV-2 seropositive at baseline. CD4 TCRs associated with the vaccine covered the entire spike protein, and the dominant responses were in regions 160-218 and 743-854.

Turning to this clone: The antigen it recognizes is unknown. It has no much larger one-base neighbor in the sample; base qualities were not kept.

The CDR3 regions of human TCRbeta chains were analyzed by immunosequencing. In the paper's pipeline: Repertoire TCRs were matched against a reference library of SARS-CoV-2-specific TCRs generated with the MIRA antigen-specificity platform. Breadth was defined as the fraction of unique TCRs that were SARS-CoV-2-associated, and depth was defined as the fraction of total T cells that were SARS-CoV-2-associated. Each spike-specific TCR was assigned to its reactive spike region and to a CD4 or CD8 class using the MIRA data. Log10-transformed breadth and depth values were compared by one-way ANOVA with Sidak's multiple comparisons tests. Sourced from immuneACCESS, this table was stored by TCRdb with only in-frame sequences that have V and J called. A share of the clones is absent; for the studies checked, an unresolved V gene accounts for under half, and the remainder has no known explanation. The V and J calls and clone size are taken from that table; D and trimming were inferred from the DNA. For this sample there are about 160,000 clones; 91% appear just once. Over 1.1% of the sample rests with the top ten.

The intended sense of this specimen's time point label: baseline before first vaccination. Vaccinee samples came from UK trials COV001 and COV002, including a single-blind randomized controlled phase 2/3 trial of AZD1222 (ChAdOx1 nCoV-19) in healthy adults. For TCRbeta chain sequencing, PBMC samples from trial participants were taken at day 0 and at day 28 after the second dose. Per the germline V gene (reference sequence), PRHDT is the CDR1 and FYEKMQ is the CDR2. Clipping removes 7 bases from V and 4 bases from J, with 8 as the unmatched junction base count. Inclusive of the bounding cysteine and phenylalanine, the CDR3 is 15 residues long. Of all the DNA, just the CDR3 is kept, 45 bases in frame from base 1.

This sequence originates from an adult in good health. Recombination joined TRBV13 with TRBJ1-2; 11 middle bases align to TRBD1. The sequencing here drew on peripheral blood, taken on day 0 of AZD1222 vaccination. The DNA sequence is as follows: TGTGCCAGCAAGTCTGGCGGACAGGGGGCCTATGGCTACACCTTC. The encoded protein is CASKSGGQGAYGYTF.